These 5 T cell receptor beta chains were sequenced from one sample in a study of OX40 agonist ivuxolimab in advanced cancers. Only in-frame clones appear in the TCRdb table, and some are missing; sequencing was by immunoSEQ multiplex PCR. The table shows nearly 110,000 clones, with 90% occurring only once. Specimen: CD4+ or CD8+ T cells sorted from blood, collected in a trial of the OX40 agonist ivuxolimab. Receptor source: an adult with an advanced solid tumor such as melanoma, head and neck, liver or kidney cancer.

The chain is built from TRBV19 and TRBJ2-2, with D hard to call. Germline loops: CDR1 LNHDA, CDR2 SQIVND (reference sequence). V was shortened by 8 bases and J by 3 bases, with 10 bases between the two germline ends. The CDR3 is made up of 13 amino acids. The CDR3 region is CASGWGYTGELFF. The CDR3 DNA is TGTGCCAGTGGGTGGGGATACACCGGGGAGCTGTTTTTT. Together with reference TRBV19 and TRBJ2-2, the CDR3 gives the full variable domain: DGGITQSPKYLFRKEGQNVTLSCEQNLNHDAMYWYRQDPGQGLRLIYYSQIVNDFQKGDIAEGYSVSREKKESFPLTVTSAQKNPTAFYLCASGWGYTGELFFGEGSRLTVL.

J is TRBJ1-2 and V is TRBV29-1; D not certain. V gave up 3 bases and J gave up 7 bases, with 15 bases separating them. The CDR3 contains 13 residues. Germline V CDR1 and CDR2: SQVTM, ANQGSEA. The CDR3 nucleotides are TGCAGCGTTGAGGTGGCAGGTCGGATTGGCTACACCTTC. The encoded protein is CSVEVAGRIGYTF.

This clone occurred a few times. V usage is TRBV10-1 and J usage is TRBJ1-1; D is uncertain. The CDR3 has 13 amino acids. V was clipped by 5 bases and J by 2 bases, with 9 bases between them. Germline V lookup: CDR1 WNHNN, CDR2 SYGVQD (reference sequence). The CDR3 region has the DNA TGCGCCAGCAGTCGAGGACCTAACACTGAAGCTTTCTTT. It codes for CASSRGPNTEAFF.

Only one count was recorded for this clone. The genes are TRBV19 and TRBJ2-1, with unresolved D. The CDR3 is made up of 13 amino acids. Trimming removed 2 bases from V and 6 bases from J, with 8 bases in between. CDR1 and CDR2 from the germline V gene are LNHDA and SQIVND (reference sequence). Here the CDR3 DNA reads TGTGCCAGTAGTATACTGGAGCGCAATGAGCAGTTCTTC. Its translation: CASSILERNEQFF.

The V gene is TRBV6-5, the J gene TRBJ2-7; tentatively, D is TRBD1 (6 bases). Germline lookup yields CDR1 MNHEY and CDR2 SVGAGI. The ends were cut back, 6 bases at V and 4 bases at J, with 10 bases in the middle. The CDR3 has 12 amino acids. CDR3 coding DNA: TGTGCCAGCAGACTACAGGGTTACGAGCAGTACTTC. Translation: CASRLQGYEQYF.